One and the same sample provided the 31 T cell receptor beta chains below, sequenced in a study of tumor-infiltrating lymphocytes in primary liver carcinoma. TCR beta cDNA was prepared out of 450 to 500 ng total RNA by means of a constant-region primer. Three nested multiplex PCR rounds, a slightly modified ARM-PCR method, built the TCR beta libraries. TRBV1-TRBV30 forward primers paired with a C-beta reverse primer drove the first two PCR rounds, 10 cycles each. Using its own MiXCR run on the multiplex PCR reads, TCRdb lists one record per CDR3 protein. The sample yields under 200,000 distinct CDR3 sequences, roughly 80% seen once. Scientists recovered RNA and DNA together from around 20-30 mg of unsorted bulk tissue. The sequenced sample consisted of tumor tissue from primary liver carcinoma. All receptors derive from a man aged 40-49 years with primary liver carcinoma and hepatitis B virus infection.

About this clonotype: Since a much larger clone is just one base distant, this may be a read error. The chain uses TRBV7-9 and TRBJ2-3; 14 bases line up with TRBD2. Per germline, CDR1 SEHNR and CDR2 FQNEAQ (reference sequence). With 1 base clipped from V and 5 bases from J, the junction kept 5 bases outside the gene matches. The CDR3 runs 17 residues. The CDR3 sequence is CASSLVGLAGEGDTQYF. CDR3 nucleotide sequence: TGTGCCAGCAGCTTAGTGGGACTAGCGGGAGAAGGAGATACGCAGTATTTT.

This clonotype appeared once. An end of the junction does not agree with germline; a read error may underlie this. The V gene is TRBV11-1, the J gene TRBJ2-7; D gene unclear. The CDR3 runs to 13 residues. Germline CDR1 and CDR2: SGHAT and FQDESV (reference sequence). The CDR3 region is CASSPCSGYEQCF. In nucleotides, the CDR3 is TGTGCCAGCAGCCCGTGTTCAGGCTACGAGCAGTGCTTC.

As concerns this clonotype: It may be a read error: a sequence one base away is much more abundant. This rearrangement joins TRBV19 to TRBJ2-2; 7 bases are a match to TRBD1. CDR3 length: 13 residues. Germline values: CDR1 LNHDA, CDR2 SQIVND (reference sequence). This chain's CDR3 is CASNTGVTRELFF. The CDR3 DNA follows: TGTGCCAGTAATACAGGGGTCACCCGGGAGCTGTTTTTT.

V usage is TRBV4-2 and J usage is TRBJ2-7, with D perhaps TRBD2 (5 bases). The CDR3 spans 18 residues. Germline CDR1 LGHNA, CDR2 YNFKEQ. The CDR3 nucleotides are TGTATCAGCAGCCAAAACTCCCCGAGTAGCGTGAGGAAACACGAGCAGTACTTC. Its translation: CISSQNSPSSVRKHEQYF.

Concerning this clonotype itself: Sequence at one end of the junction differs from germline and may be a read error. This chain connects TRBV6-6 to TRBJ2-7, with 7 bases identical to TRBD2. Germline lookup yields CDR1 MNHNY and CDR2 SVGAGI (reference sequence). The CDR3 runs to 15 residues. CDR3 sequence (DNA): TGTGCCAGCAGTCAGCTAGCGGCAGTGGTGGACGAGCATTACTTC. This sequence encodes CASSQLAAVVDEHYF.

Concerning this clonotype itself: The CDR3 end shows no conserved phenylalanine or tryptophan, and so a read error is likely. V and J are TRBV29-1 and TRBJ2-3, with D possibly TRBD2 on 6 matching bases. This CDR3 spans 14 amino acids. Germline CDR1 and CDR2: SQVTM and ANQGSEA. Trimming pared 6 bases from V and 1 base from J, leaving 14 bases between. The CDR3 protein is CSVWAGTGTDTQYL. In nucleotides, the CDR3 is TGCAGCGTCTGGGCGGGAACCGGCACAGATACGCAGTATCTT.

Remarks on this clonotype: A much larger clone lies one base from this, so it may be a read error. J is TRBJ2-7 and V is TRBV5-4; 7 bases line up with TRBD1. The CDR3 runs 13 residues. CDR1 is SGHNT, CDR2 YYREEE, per germline (reference sequence). This chain's CDR3 is CASSWDRSYDQYF. CDR3 coding DNA: TGTGCCAGCAGTTGGGACAGATCCTACGACCAGTACTTC. The full variable domain, in which reference TRBV5-4 and TRBJ2-7 provide the parts outside the CDR3, is ETGVTQSPTHLIKTRGQQVTLRCSSQSGHNTVSWYQQALGQGPQFIFQYYREEENGRGNFPPRFSGLQFPNYSSELNVNALELDDSALYLCASSWDRSYDQYFGPGTRLTVT.

In regard to this clonotype: Its ends do not fully match the called genes, so a read error is possible. The rearrangement uses TRBV4-1 and TRBJ2-6, with D perhaps matching TRBD1 (5 bases). The germline gives CDR1 MGHRA, CDR2 YSYEKL. This CDR3 spans 13 amino acids. The chain's CDR3 is CASSQVGAHVLTF. The DNA for the CDR3 is TGCGCTAGTAGCCAAGTTGGGGCCCACGTCCTGACTTTC.

About this clonotype: The final CDR3 position lacks the conserved phenylalanine or tryptophan, pointing to a likely read error. The DNA is omitted, as the CDR3 cannot be located on it reliably, and the CDR3 follows TCRdb's listing. V and J are TRBV29-1 and TRBJ1-1; the D call TRBD1 from the table was never checked on the DNA. CDR1 is SQVTM, CDR2 ANQGSEA, per germline. The CDR3 contains 11 residues when both ends are counted. CDR3 protein: CSAGDPGEAIL.

In regard to this clonotype: A read error is possible here, since a much larger clone lies one base away. The chain couples TRBV28 to TRBJ2-7, with D unresolved. V was shortened by 8 bases and J by 3 bases, with 17 bases between the two germline ends. Germline CDR1 reads MDHEN; CDR2 reads SYDVKM. This CDR3 comprises 14 residues. The CDR3 sequence is CASVTGVLNYEQYF. The CDR3 DNA follows: TGTGCCAGCGTGACTGGGGTATTAAACTACGAGCAGTACTTC.

The sample holds many counts of this clonotype. This rearrangement joins TRBV28 to TRBJ1-4, with 7 positions matching TRBD1. V was pared by 5 bases and J by 10 bases, with 7 bases of the junction left unmatched. The germline CDR1 and CDR2 sequences are MDHEN and SYDVKM. This CDR3 has 13 amino acids. The CDR3 sequence is CASSLPGQPKLFF. In DNA, the CDR3 is TGTGCCAGCAGTCTTCCGGGACAGCCAAAACTGTTTTTT.

This rearrangement joins TRBV28 to TRBJ2-7, with D possibly being TRBD2 (5 bases). V was pared by 1 base and J by 5 bases, with 15 bases between. Germline V CDR1 and CDR2: MDHEN, SYDVKM. The CDR3 totals 15 residues. The CDR3 here is CASSLSEKGRDEQYF. The CDR3 bases are TGTGCCAGCAGTTTATCGGAGAAAGGGAGAGACGAGCAGTACTTC.

As concerns this clonotype: The junction departs from germline at one end; a sequencing error may be responsible. The gene calls are TRBV12-3 or TRBV12-4 and TRBJ1-3, with 8 bases fitting TRBD1. The CDR3 is 16 amino acids. CDR3 nucleotide sequence: TGTGGCAGCAGTTTGGGGACAGGCCGCTCTGGAAACACTAAATATTTT. It specifies CGSSLGTGRSGNTKYF.

The V call is TRBV6-1, the J call TRBJ2-7, with unresolved D. Germline loops: CDR1 MNHNS, CDR2 SASEGT. This CDR3 is built from 15 residues. Trimming removed 10 bases at V and 3 bases at J, with 22 bases between. The CDR3 nucleotides read TGTGCCATCAGGCGCCTAGGAATGGTCCACTACGAGCAGTACTTC. Its translation is CAIRRLGMVHYEQYF.

The J gene is TRBJ2-1, the V gene TRBV29-1; 8 positions agree with TRBD2. The CDR3 consists of 16 residues. Germline CDR1 is SQVTM and CDR2 is ANQGSEA. CDR3 in amino acids: CSVPGVTGGGNYEQFF. CDR3 DNA: TGCAGTGTTCCCGGGGTGACCGGGGGGGGAAATTATGAGCAGTTCTTC.

This clonotype was counted only a few times. A read error may be the cause here, since a much bigger clone is one base away. The chain is built from TRBV30 and TRBJ2-3; D possibly matches TRBD1 or TRBD2 (6 bases each). Germline CDR1 GTSNPN, CDR2 SVGIG (reference sequence). The CDR3 is 13 amino acids. As DNA, the CDR3 is TGTGTCTGGAGGGGGGCAAGCACAGATACGCAGTATTTT. Its translation: CVWRGASTDTQYF.

V and J are TRBV2 and TRBJ2-4; TRBD1 or TRBD2 may be the D gene (6 bases each). Trimming shortened V by 3 bases and J by 7 bases, and 13 bases separated the two germline ends. Germline CDR1 is SNHLY and CDR2 is FYNNEI. CDR3 length: 14 amino acids. CDR3 nucleotide sequence: TGTGCCAGCAGTGATGATAGGGGGAGGAACATTCAGTACTTC. This encodes CASSDDRGRNIQYF. Looking up the rest from reference TRBV2 and TRBJ2-4 gives the full variable domain: EPEVTQTPSHQVTQMGQEVILRCVPISNHLYFYWYRQILGQKVEFLVSFYNNEISEKSEIFDDQFSVERPDGSNFTLKIRSTKLEDSAMYFCASSDDRGRNIQYFGAGTRLSVL.

Worth noting for this clonotype: At one of its ends the junction is not consistent with the germline gene, which may arise from a read error. V usage is TRBV28 and J usage is TRBJ1-2, with D maybe TRBD1 (5 bases). CDR1 is MDHEN, CDR2 SYDVKM, per germline. The CDR3 runs to 14 residues. CDR3 sequence reads: CTSSRRDEPYGYTF. The CDR3 DNA is TGTACCAGCAGCCGGCGGGACGAACCTTATGGCTACACCTTC.

With respect to this clonotype: Germline is not matched at one junction end, which may reflect a read error. V gene TRBV28 combines with J gene TRBJ1-4; 8 bases agree with TRBD1. Germline V gives CDR1 MDHEN, CDR2 SYDVKM. The CDR3 totals 17 residues. The CDR3 bases are TGCGCCTGCAGTGGCCGGGACAGGAGTGCAACTAATGAAAAACTGTTTTTT. Amino acid sequence: CACSGRDRSATNEKLFF.

Details on this clonotype: One end of the junction is discordant with germline, which a read error may explain. The J gene is TRBJ1-5, the V gene TRBV12-3 or TRBV12-4; 8 bases map to TRBD1. The CDR3 has 16 residues. The CDR3 DNA reads TGTACCAGCAGTACAACTTCGGGACAGGGCAATCAGCCCCAGCATTTT. This sequence encodes CTSSTTSGQGNQPQHF.

Comments on this clonotype: Germline and junction disagree at one end, which may indicate a read error. This sequence joins TRBV9 and TRBJ2-7; D is possibly TRBD1 or TRBD2 (6 bases each). Germline CDR1 is SGDLS and CDR2 is YYNGEE. This CDR3 spans 14 amino acids. The CDR3 loop is CASSVDGGLYDQYF. DNA of the CDR3: TGTGCCAGCAGCGTAGACGGGGGCCTCTACGATCAGTACTTC.

Turning to this clonotype: With a much larger clone just one base away, this may be a read error. The J gene is TRBJ2-2, the V gene TRBV28; D might be TRBD2 (6 bases). Germline loops: CDR1 MDHEN, CDR2 SYDVKM. V lost 6 bases, J lost 6 bases, and 20 bases lay in between. The CDR3 runs 16 residues. CDR3 in amino acids: CASRPPGTGVAGELFF. The CDR3 bases are TGTGCCAGCAGACCCCCAGGAACGGGAGTGGCCGGGGAGCTGTTTTTT.

The rearrangement uses TRBV10-2 and TRBJ2-7; the D is unclear. V was cut by 4 bases and J by 7 bases, with 11 bases left in between. The CDR3 runs 12 residues. Germline assignment: CDR1 WSHSY and CDR2 SAAADI. CDR3 sequence reads: CASSVAADEQYF. The CDR3 DNA follows: TGCGCCAGCAGTGTCGCGGCGGATGAGCAGTACTTC.

The chain combines TRBV4-2 with TRBJ2-6; no clear D gene. This CDR3 has 16 amino acids. Germline V CDR1 and CDR2: LGHNA, YNFKEQ. The CDR3, as DNA: TGTGTCAGTAGCCAAGAAGCAAGCTCTGGGGCCAACGTCCTGACTTTC. Protein product: CVSSQEASSGANVLTF.

The chain uses TRBV5-1 and TRBJ1-2; tentative D call: TRBD1 (5 bases). CDR3 length: 14 residues. CDR1 SGHRS and CDR2 YFSETQ come from the germline V gene. With 0 bases removed from V and 10 bases from J, the gap between germline ends came to 16 bases. This CDR3 reads CASSLGVRDYDYTF. The CDR3 DNA sequence: TGCGCCAGCAGCTTGGGGGTCAGGGATTACGACTACACCTTC.

Comments on this clonotype: At one boundary the junction diverges from the germline segment, which might be a read error. The chain employs TRBV11-1 and TRBJ2-2; D assignment may be TRBD1 or TRBD2 (5 bases each). Germline assignment: CDR1 SGHAT and CDR2 FQDESV (reference sequence). This CDR3 is built from 14 residues. The CDR3 DNA reads as TGTGTCAGCCGCACAGACTCGGACACCGGGGAGTTGTTCTTT. Translated, it gives CVSRTDSDTGELFF.

For this clonotype: The conserved phenylalanine or tryptophan is not found at the CDR3 terminus, so this likely reflects a read error. The DNA is left out, because the CDR3 cannot be placed on it with certainty; the CDR3 is given as TCRdb lists it. The genes are TRBV6-5 and TRBJ2-1. The CDR3 region is 13 residues in length, termini included. From germline, CDR1 is MNHEY and CDR2 SVGAGI. CDR3 residues: CASSYAVLNELFV.

The chain employs TRBV29-1 and TRBJ1-1; 7 bases align to TRBD1. The length of the CDR3 is 14 residues. V shed 5 bases and J 7 bases; nucleotides not matched to a gene: 13. Germline loops: CDR1 SQVTM, CDR2 ANQGSEA. The CDR3 bases are TGCAGCGTTCTACTCCTACAGGGGAGGAATGAAGCTTTCTTT. It is translated as CSVLLLQGRNEAFF. Full variable domain (rest looked up from reference TRBV29-1 and TRBJ1-1): SAVISQKPSRDICQRGTSLTIQCQVDSQVTMMFWYRQQPGQSLTLIATANQGSEATYESGFVIDKFPISRPNLTFSTLTVSNMSPEDSSIYLCSVLLLQGRNEAFFGQGTRLTVV.

This clonotype was seen only once. A read error is likely, as this CDR3 ends without the conserved phenylalanine or tryptophan. V and J are TRBV29-1 and TRBJ2-7; the match to TRBD2 covers 7 bases. V shed 5 bases, J shed 6 bases, and the junction held 10 bases outside the gene matches. Germline values: CDR1 SQVTM, CDR2 ANQGSEA. This CDR3 region has 13 residues. This CDR3 reads CSVQWRGGREQYP. In DNA, the CDR3 is TGCAGCGTTCAATGGAGGGGAGGGCGCGAGCAGTACCCC.

The V gene is TRBV29-1, the J gene TRBJ2-5, with 7 bases matching TRBD1. J lost 7 bases, V lost 8 bases, and 13 bases had no gene match. The CDR3 runs 13 residues. CDR1 SQVTM and CDR2 ANQGSEA come from the germline V gene. CDR3 residues: CSCIQGMGVTQYF. The CDR3 DNA reads as TGCAGCTGCATACAGGGGATGGGAGTGACCCAGTACTTC.

Worth noting for this clonotype: A read error is possible here, since a much larger clone lies one base away. The rearrangement links TRBV7-3 to TRBJ2-3; possibly TRBD1 or TRBD2 for D (6 bases each). Germline V gene sequence: CDR1 SGHTA, CDR2 FQGTGA. The CDR3 totals 18 residues. Trimming took off 1 base at V and 2 bases at J, with 19 bases between the two ends. The CDR3 sequence: CASSLMGGHPPYTDTQYF. CDR3 coding DNA: TGTGCCAGCAGCTTAATGGGGGGACACCCGCCATACACAGATACGCAGTATTTT. The whole variable domain, filled in from reference TRBV7-3 and TRBJ2-3, reads GAGVSQTPSNKVTEKGKYVELRCDPISGHTALYWYRQSLGQGPEFLIYFQGTGAADDSGLPNDRFFAVRPEGSVSTLKIQRTERGDSAVYLCASSLMGGHPPYTDTQYFGPGTRLTVL.